The clone carrying this T cell receptor (beta chain) was observed a handful of times. Its antigen remains unidentified. The sample belongs to a study of T cell repertoires in cytomegalovirus infection. Study summary: It was recently identified HLA-C-restricted and well-studied HLA-B-restricted CMV epitopes that the study used. Through public TCR beta signatures, both CMV infection and matching HLA type were indicated.

Study-level points and caveats: CMV carriers having the relevant HLA were flagged by cumulative public TCR beta family frequency. Dominating the ex vivo response were HLA-C-restricted CMV-specific TCR beta clonotypes.

MiXCR, applied by TCRdb to the reads, yields one record per CDR3 protein. The sample includes 650,000 to 900,000 distinct CDR3 sequences, about 28% of them seen just once. This clonotype originated in a human donor in good health (CMV status not recorded). Some clones in this sample may be carry-over from other donors' samples. The input for sequencing was cultured CD8+ T cells from PBMCs, taken from culture after CMV antigen stimulation.

The CDR3 DNA reads as TGCGCCAGCAGCTTGGTGGGGACTAGCGGGGGAAACACAGATACGCAGTATTTT. Its translation is CASSLVGTSGGNTDTQYF. The chain has TRBV5-1 and TRBJ2-3; 14 nucleotides align to TRBD2. The germline gives CDR1 SGHRS, CDR2 YFSETQ. The CDR3 spans 18 residues. The V and J ends lost 0 bases and 2 bases, in that order; junction bases with no gene match: 5.